This TCR beta chain stems from a study of T cells in Graves' hyperthyroidism and ophthalmopathy. About the study: At the time of initial diagnosis and before any treatment, peripheral blood was collected.

It was RNA transcripts that yielded the amplified TCR beta CDR3 regions. HTBI primers were the set used in a first-round RT-PCR of the TCR CDR3. TCRdb reprocessed the multiplex PCR reads via MiXCR and lists one record per CDR3 protein. The table includes about 690,000 distinct CDR3 sequences, approximately 15% detected once. The CDR3 sequence is 16 residues long. Trimming removed 1 base at V and 0 bases at J, with 10 bases between. Looked up from germline, CDR1 is MNHEY and CDR2 is SMNVEV (reference sequence). The gene calls are TRBV27 and TRBJ1-5; D gene ambiguous. Material: blood. This receptor was obtained from a man in his forties or fifties with Graves' hyperthyroidism. The CDR3 sequence is CASSLFAENSNQPQHF. Here the CDR3 DNA reads TGTGCCAGCAGTTTATTTGCAGAGAATAGCAATCAGCCCCAGCATTTT.